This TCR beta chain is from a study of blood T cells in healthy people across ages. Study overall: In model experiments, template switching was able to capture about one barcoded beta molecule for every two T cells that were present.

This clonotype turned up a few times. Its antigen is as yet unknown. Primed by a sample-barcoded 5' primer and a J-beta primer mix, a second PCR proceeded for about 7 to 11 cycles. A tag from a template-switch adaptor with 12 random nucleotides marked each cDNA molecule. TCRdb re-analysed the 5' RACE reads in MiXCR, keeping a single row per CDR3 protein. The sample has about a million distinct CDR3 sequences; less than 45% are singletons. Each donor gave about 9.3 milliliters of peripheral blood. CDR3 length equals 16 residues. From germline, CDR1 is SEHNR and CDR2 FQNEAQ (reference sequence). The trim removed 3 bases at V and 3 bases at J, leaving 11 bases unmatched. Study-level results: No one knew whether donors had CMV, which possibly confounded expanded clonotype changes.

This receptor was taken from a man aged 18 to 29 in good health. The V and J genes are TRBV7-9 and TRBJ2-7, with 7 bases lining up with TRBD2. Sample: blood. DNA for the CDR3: TGTGCCAGCAGCTTGGCTCCCTCGGCGGGGGTCTACGAGCAGTACTTC. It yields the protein CASSLAPSAGVYEQYF.